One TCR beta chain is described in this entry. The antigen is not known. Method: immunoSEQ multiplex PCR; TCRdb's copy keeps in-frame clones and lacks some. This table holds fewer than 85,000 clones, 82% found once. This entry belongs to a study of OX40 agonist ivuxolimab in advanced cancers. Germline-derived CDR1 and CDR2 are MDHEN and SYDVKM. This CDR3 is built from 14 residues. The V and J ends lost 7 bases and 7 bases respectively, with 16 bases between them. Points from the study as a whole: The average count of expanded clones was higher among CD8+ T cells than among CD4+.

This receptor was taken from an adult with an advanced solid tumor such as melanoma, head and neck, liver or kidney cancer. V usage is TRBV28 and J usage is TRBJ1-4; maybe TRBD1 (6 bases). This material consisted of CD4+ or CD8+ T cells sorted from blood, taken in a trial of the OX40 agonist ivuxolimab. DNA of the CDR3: TGTGCCAGCACCTCGGGGGGGGCGGGTGAAAAACTGTTTTTT. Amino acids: CASTSGGAGEKLFF.